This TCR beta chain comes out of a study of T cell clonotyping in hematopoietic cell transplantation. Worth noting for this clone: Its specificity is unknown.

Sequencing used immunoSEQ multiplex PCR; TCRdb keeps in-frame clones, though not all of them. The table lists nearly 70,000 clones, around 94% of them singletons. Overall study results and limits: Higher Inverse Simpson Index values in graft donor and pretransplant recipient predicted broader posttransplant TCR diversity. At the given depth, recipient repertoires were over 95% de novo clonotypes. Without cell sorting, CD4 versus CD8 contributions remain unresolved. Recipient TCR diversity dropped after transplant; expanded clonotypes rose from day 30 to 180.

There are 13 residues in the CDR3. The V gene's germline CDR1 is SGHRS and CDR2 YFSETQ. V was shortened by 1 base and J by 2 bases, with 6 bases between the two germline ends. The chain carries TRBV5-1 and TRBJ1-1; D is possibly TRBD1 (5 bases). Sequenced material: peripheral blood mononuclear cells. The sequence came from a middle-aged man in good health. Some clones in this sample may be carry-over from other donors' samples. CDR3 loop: CASSLTGNTEAFF. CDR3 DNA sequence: TGCGCCAGCAGCTTGACAGGAAACACTGAAGCTTTCTTT.